This TCR beta chain was retrieved from a study of identical twins. TCRdb re-derived calls from the 5' RACE reads in MiXCR, one entry per CDR3 protein. The table lists about 520,000 distinct CDR3 sequences, 20% to 25% of them singletons. CDR1 is SGHDT, CDR2 YYEEEE, per germline. The CDR3 spans 13 residues. Study conclusions and caveats: A partial confounding effect on zero-insertion analyses could come from invariant MAIT and iNKT cells.

In regard to this clonotype: Its antigen is still unknown. The junction differs from germline at one of its ends, possibly a read error.

This same sample was also taken into another study, of T cells expressing NK-cell markers. That source adds: Obtained from sorted CD3+CD56+NKG2C+, CD3+CD56+NKG2C- and CD3+CD56-NKG2C+ T cells were the TCR beta repertoires.

This sequence originates from a woman under 30 in good health. The V and J genes are TRBV5-6 and TRBJ2-7; tentatively, D is TRBD2 (5 bases). Sequenced: CD4+ T cells sorted from blood. This CDR3 reads CAISFGESHEQYF. CDR3 coding DNA: TGTGCCATCAGCTTCGGGGAAAGTCACGAGCAGTACTTC.